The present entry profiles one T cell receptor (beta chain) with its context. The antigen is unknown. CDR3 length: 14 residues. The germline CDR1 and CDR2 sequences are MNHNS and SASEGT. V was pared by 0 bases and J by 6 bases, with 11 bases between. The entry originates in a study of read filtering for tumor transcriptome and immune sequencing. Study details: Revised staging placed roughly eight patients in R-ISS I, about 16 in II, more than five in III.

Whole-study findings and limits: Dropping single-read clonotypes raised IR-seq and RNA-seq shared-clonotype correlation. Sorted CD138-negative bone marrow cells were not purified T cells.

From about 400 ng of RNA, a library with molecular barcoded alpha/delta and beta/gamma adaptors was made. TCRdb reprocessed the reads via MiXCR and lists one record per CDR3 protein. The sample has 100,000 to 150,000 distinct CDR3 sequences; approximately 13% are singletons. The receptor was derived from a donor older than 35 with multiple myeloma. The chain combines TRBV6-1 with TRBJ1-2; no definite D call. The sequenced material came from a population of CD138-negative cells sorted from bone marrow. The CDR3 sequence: CASSEAGRRHGYTF. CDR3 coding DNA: TGTGCCAGCAGTGAAGCGGGAAGGAGGCATGGCTACACCTTC.